One and the same sample provided the 20 T cell receptor beta chains below, sequenced in a study of T cell responses to AZD1222 COVID-19 vaccine listed by TCRdb under 2021. The time point label, read with the paper, signifies: about 28 days (+/-7) after the second vaccine dose. Libraries were made using the immunoSEQ multiplex PCR assay. In its TCRdb copy, this immuneACCESS table keeps in-frame sequences only and misses some clones. Where compared with another copy, unresolved V genes explain less than half of these, and the others have no known cause. Across this sample there are around 59,000 clones, with 89% seen only once. The biggest ten clones account for approximately 6.1% of the sample. Material: peripheral blood, obtained 28 days after the second AZD1222 dose. These receptors all stem from an adult who received the AZD1222 COVID-19 vaccine.

V is TRBV5-1 and J is TRBJ2-3; D uncertain. V lost 0 bases and J lost 2, with 7 bases in between. Germline-derived CDR1 and CDR2 are SGHRS and YFSETQ. The CDR3 spans 14 residues. The CDR3 sequence: CASSLAHYTDTQYF. CDR3 in DNA: TGCGCCAGCAGCTTGGCTCACTACACAGATACGCAGTATTTT.

V is TRBV28 and J is TRBJ2-5; D may be TRBD1 (7 bases). This CDR3 has 15 residues. V was clipped by 4 bases and J by 1 base, with 13 bases between them. Per the germline V gene, CDR1 is MDHEN and CDR2 is SYDVKM. The CDR3, as DNA: TGTGCCAGCAGTTCAGGGGGGACAGCCCAAGAGACCCAGTACTTC. The encoded protein is CASSSGGTAQETQYF. The full variable domain, rest sourced from reference TRBV28 and TRBJ2-5, is DVKVTQSSRYLVKRTGEKVFLECVQDMDHENMFWYRQDPGLGLRLIYFSYDVKMKEKGDIPEGYSVSREKKERFSLILESASTNQTSMYLCASSSGGTAQETQYFGPGTRLLVL.

The V call is TRBV10-3, the J call TRBJ2-2, with 7 bases fitting TRBD1. The CDR3 sequence is 13 residues long. The germline V gene encodes CDR1 ENHRY and CDR2 SYGVKD. Germline trimming cut 8 bases from V and 1 base from J; bases unmatched to any gene: 1. The CDR3 bases are TGTGCCATCCCAGGGGGGAACACCGGGGAGCTGTTTTTT. Amino acids: CAIPGGNTGELFF.

This chain uses TRBV21-1 with TRBJ2-3; TRBD2 was called by the table and not checked on the DNA. TRBV21-1 is a recognized pseudogene. CDR3 length: 13 residues. The CDR3 spells CARGGKSTDTQYF. DNA for the CDR3: TGTGCCAGGGGAGGGAAAAGCACAGATACGCAGTATTTT.

The chain links TRBV3-1 (or the pseudogene TRBV3-2) to TRBJ1-3; the D is unclear. The CDR3 totals 12 residues. Germline-derived CDR1 and CDR2 are LGHDT and YNNKEL (reference sequence). Trimming took 2 bases from V and 6 from J, leaving 5 bases between them. The CDR3 DNA sequence: TGTGCCAGCAGCCAAACAGAAAACACCATATATTTT. This gives the protein CASSQTENTIYF.

V and J are TRBV6-4 and TRBJ2-1; D is tentatively TRBD1 or TRBD2 (5 bases each). This CDR3 has 17 amino acids. The germline V gene has CDR1 MRHNA and CDR2 SNTAGT. Trimming pared 6 bases from V and 3 bases from J, leaving 21 bases between. The CDR3 loop reads CASREYNGASRYNEQFF. CDR3 coding DNA: TGTGCCAGCAGGGAGTATAACGGGGCTTCCCGCTACAATGAGCAGTTCTTC.

Here the CDR3 DNA reads TGTGCCAGTAGCCCTCAACAGGGATCGGGCTACACCTTC. It is translated as CASSPQQGSGYTF. V usage is TRBV19 and J usage is TRBJ1-2; D is perhaps TRBD1 (6 bases). Per germline, CDR1 LNHDA and CDR2 SQIVND (reference sequence). Trimming left V 6 bases short and J 8 bases short, with 16 bases between. The CDR3 sequence is 13 residues long.

V and J are TRBV20-1 and TRBJ2-5; D not certain. CDR3 size: 11 residues. The V and J ends lost 2 bases and 5 bases respectively, with 6 bases between them. In germline, CDR1 is DFQATT, CDR2 SNEGSKA (reference sequence). The CDR3 bases are TGCAGTGCTAGATCCGGGGAGACCCAGTACTTC. Translated, it gives CSARSGETQYF.

V gene TRBV7-9 combines with J gene TRBJ1-5; D possibly corresponds to TRBD1 (5 bases). Trimming cost V 2 bases and J 4 bases, with 6 bases left between them. There are 13 residues in the CDR3. Germline-derived CDR1 and CDR2 are SEHNR and FQNEAQ (reference sequence). The CDR3 reads CASSLSGNQPQHF. The CDR3 DNA follows: TGTGCCAGCAGCTTATCAGGGAATCAGCCCCAGCATTTT.

This chain links TRBV6-5 with TRBJ2-7; TRBD1 matches at 9 bases. There are 14 residues in the CDR3. CDR1 is MNHEY, CDR2 SVGAGI, per germline. After removal of 6 bases from V and 4 bases from J, the junction contained 7 bases not matched to a gene. The CDR3 DNA sequence: TGTGCCAGCAGCCGGGGACAGGGCCGATACGAGCAGTACTTC. Its protein is CASSRGQGRYEQYF.

V is TRBV5-6 and J is TRBJ1-4; 9 positions match TRBD1. The junction had 17 bases not matched to a gene; V was cut back by 4 bases and J by 10 bases. The CDR3 sequence is 17 residues long. Germline V gives CDR1 SGHDT, CDR2 YYEEEE. The CDR3 DNA sequence: TGTGCCAGCAGCATGGCCAATGCCGGACAGGGGTCGGGAAAACTGTTTTTT. It codes for CASSMANAGQGSGKLFF.

There are a few counts of this clone. The chain couples TRBV2 to TRBJ2-7; TRBD1 matches at 9 bases. Germline CDR1 and CDR2: SNHLY and FYNNEI. The V segment lost 10 bases and the J segment 3 bases; nucleotides outside the gene matches: 7. This CDR3 region has 13 residues. DNA of the CDR3: TGTGCCACGTCTGGGACAGGGTTCTACGAGCAGTACTTC. This codes for CATSGTGFYEQYF.

This clone was seen only a few times. The V gene is TRBV7-6, the J gene TRBJ1-6; tentatively, D is TRBD1 (6 bases). The CDR3 loop spans 18 amino acids. Germline V gene data show CDR1 as SGHVS and CDR2 as FNYEAQ. V was pared by 4 bases and J by 5 bases, with 21 bases between. CDR3 in DNA: TGTGCCAGCAGCTCCCAATCTTTGGGGGCCGCGGATAATTCACCCCTCCACTTT. It translates to CASSSQSLGAADNSPLHF.

This sequence joins TRBV30 and TRBJ1-1; D is unresolved. The germline V gene has CDR1 GTSNPN and CDR2 SVGIG (reference sequence). Trimming removed 4 bases from V and 0 bases from J, with 9 bases in between. The CDR3 totals 13 residues. The CDR3 reads CAWKGRLNTEAFF. As DNA, the CDR3 is TGTGCCTGGAAAGGCAGGCTGAACACTGAAGCTTTCTTT.

This clone has just one count. The chain couples TRBV7-9 to TRBJ2-7; D is unresolved. Germline V gene lookup returns CDR1 SEHNR and CDR2 FQNEAQ (reference sequence). This CDR3 contains 15 residues. Trimming cost V 1 base and J 2 bases, with 12 bases left between them. In DNA form, the CDR3 reads TGTGCCAGCAGCTTAGAACCCGCCGGGCCCTACGAGCAGTACTTC. Protein: CASSLEPAGPYEQYF.

This clone has more than one count but fewer than ten. V usage is TRBV6-2 or TRBV6-3 and J usage is TRBJ1-5, with D perhaps TRBD1 (6 bases). CDR3 length: 16 amino acids. Germline CDR1 MNHEY, CDR2 SVGEGT. Trimming removed 7 bases from V and 1 base from J, with 17 bases in between. CDR3 DNA: TGTGCCAGCACCCCCTGGGGGGGCTGGAGCAATCAGCCCCAGCATTTT. It encodes CASTPWGGWSNQPQHF.

About this clone itself: At the DNA level, this CDR3 is encoded by other sequences in the same sample as well. V and J are TRBV5-1 and TRBJ2-3, with D unclear. The CDR3 length is 12 residues. CDR1 and CDR2 from the germline V gene are SGHRS and YFSETQ. V was trimmed by 5 bases and J by 4 bases, leaving 8 bases between them. Here the CDR3 DNA reads TGCGCCAGCAGTCTCGAGGCAGATACGCAGTATTTT. This sequence encodes CASSLEADTQYF.

The table lists this clone with a count of one. The chain couples TRBV29-1 to TRBJ2-3; possibly TRBD2 for D (6 bases). CDR3 length: 14 residues. Per the germline V gene, CDR1 is SQVTM and CDR2 is ANQGSEA. Trimming removed 4 bases from V and 0 bases from J, with 11 bases in between. The CDR3 bases are TGCAGCGTTGGGCGGGACTCTAGCACAGATACGCAGTATTTT. Translating gives CSVGRDSSTDTQYF.

This clone was recorded once. The CDR3 bases are TGTGCCAGCTCCCTTAACAGGGAGCCCGAGCAGTTCTTC. Translated: CASSLNREPEQFF. The J gene is TRBJ2-1, the V gene TRBV18, with a tentative D call TRBD1 (6 bases). Germline-derived CDR1 and CDR2 are KGHSH and LQKENI. With 6 bases removed from V and 10 bases from J, the gap between germline ends came to 16 bases. The CDR3 contains 13 residues.

The J gene is TRBJ2-3, the V gene TRBV3-1 (or the pseudogene TRBV3-2); D is unclear. The V end was cut by 1 base, the J end by 4 bases, with 12 bases between. The germline gives CDR1 LGHDT, CDR2 YNNKEL (reference sequence). This CDR3 is 15 amino acids long. The DNA of the CDR3 is TGTGCCAGCAGCCAAGGTGCATCCCGGGCAGATACGCAGTATTTT. It encodes CASSQGASRADTQYF.